The entry below gives a single TCR beta chain sequence along with its context. Its antigen is as yet unknown. The data derive from a study of shared clonotypes between healthy human individuals. J gave up 0 bases and V 6 bases, and 4 bases lay outside the gene matches. The CDR3 covers 16 residues. Per the germline V gene, CDR1 is MGHDK and CDR2 is SYGVNS. General study findings and limits: The represented genetic and exposure-history diversity was limited by the small number of donors. The study sampled only blood, and tissue repertoires likely differ.

Sorted-subset replicate PCR reactions were performed with approximately 190 ng DNA, corresponding to roughly 30,000 T cell genomes. Libraries were prepared by immunoSEQ multiplex PCR; TCRdb keeps only in-frame clonotypes and omits some of them. The profile shows fewer than 2.5 million clones, roughly 93% of them singletons. Sequencing was carried out using naive CD4+ T cells from PBMCs. The subset is: CD45RA+ positively selected. This rearrangement joins TRBV25-1 to TRBJ2-2; 10 bases fit TRBD2. The clonotype originates from a man aged 18 to 29 in good health. Some clones in this sample may be carry-over from other donors' samples. CDR3 in DNA: TGTGCCAGCAGCTCTAGCGGGAGACCGAACACCGGGGAGCTGTTTTTT. Translation: CASSSSGRPNTGELFF.